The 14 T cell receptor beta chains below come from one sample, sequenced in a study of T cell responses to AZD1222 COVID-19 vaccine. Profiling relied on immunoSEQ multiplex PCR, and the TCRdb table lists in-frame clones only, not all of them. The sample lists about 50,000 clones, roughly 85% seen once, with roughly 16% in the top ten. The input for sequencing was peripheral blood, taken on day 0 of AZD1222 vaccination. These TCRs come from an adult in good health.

DNA for the CDR3: TGTGCCAGTAGTACCGGGGGGGGAGAGGCAGATACGCAGTATTTT. Its translation: CASSTGGGEADTQYF. The chain links TRBV19 to TRBJ2-3; 8 nucleotides agree with TRBD2. Germline V gives CDR1 LNHDA, CDR2 SQIVND (reference sequence). The ends lost 4 bases at V and 4 bases at J; junction bases unmatched: 7. CDR3 length: 15 residues.

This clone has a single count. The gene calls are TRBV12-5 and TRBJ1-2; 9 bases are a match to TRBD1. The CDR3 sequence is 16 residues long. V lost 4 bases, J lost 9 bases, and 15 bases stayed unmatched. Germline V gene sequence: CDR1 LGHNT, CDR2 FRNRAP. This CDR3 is CASGSTTTGGVWCYTF. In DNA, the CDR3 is TGTGCTAGTGGTTCAACTACCACAGGGGGCGTATGGTGCTACACCTTC.

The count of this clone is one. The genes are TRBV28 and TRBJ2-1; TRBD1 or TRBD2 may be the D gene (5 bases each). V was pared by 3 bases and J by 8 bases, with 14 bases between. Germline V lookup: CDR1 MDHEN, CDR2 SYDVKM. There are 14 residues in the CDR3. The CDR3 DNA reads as TGTGCCAGCAGTTTGGGGGTAGGGCGGGATGAGCAGTTCTTC. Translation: CASSLGVGRDEQFF.

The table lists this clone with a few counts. CDR3 DNA sequence: TGTGCCAGCAGCAAAGAAATCCAACATCAGAACTATGGCTACACCTTC. Translation gives CASSKEIQHQNYGYTF. This chain connects TRBV21-1 to TRBJ1-2; TRBD1 is the table's D call and was not checked against the DNA. TRBV21-1 is a pseudogene. This CDR3 region has 16 residues.

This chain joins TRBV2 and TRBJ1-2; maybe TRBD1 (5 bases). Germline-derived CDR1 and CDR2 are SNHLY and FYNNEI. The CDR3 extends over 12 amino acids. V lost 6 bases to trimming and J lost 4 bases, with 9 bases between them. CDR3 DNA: TGTGCCAGCAGACAGGAGTCCTATGGCTACACCTTC. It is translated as CASRQESYGYTF.

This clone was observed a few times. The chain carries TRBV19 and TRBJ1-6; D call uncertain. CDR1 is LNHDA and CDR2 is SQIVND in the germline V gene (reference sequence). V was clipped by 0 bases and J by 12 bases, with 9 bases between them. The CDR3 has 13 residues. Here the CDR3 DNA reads TGTGCCAGTAGTATAGACGCCGGGAAACCCCTCCACTTT. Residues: CASSIDAGKPLHF.

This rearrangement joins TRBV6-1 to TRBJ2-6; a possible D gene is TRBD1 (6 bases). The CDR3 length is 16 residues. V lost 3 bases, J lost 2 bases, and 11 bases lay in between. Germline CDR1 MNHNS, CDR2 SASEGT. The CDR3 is CASSEGPGAGANVLTF. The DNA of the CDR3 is TGTGCCAGCAGTGAGGGGCCAGGGGCTGGGGCCAACGTCCTGACTTTC.

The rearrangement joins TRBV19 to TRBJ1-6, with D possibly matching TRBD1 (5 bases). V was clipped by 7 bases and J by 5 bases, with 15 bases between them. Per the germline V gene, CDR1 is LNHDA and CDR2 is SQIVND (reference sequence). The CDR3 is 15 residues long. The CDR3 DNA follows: TGTGCCAGTACCCCCAACAGGAGGGATAATTCACCCCTCCACTTT. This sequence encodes CASTPNRRDNSPLHF.

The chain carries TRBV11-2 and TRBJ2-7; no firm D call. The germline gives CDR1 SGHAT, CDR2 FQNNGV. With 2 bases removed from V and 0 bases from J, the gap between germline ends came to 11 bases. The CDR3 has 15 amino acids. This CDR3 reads CASSLSQPSSYEQYF. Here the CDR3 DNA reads TGTGCCAGCAGCTTATCCCAACCGAGCTCCTACGAGCAGTACTTC.

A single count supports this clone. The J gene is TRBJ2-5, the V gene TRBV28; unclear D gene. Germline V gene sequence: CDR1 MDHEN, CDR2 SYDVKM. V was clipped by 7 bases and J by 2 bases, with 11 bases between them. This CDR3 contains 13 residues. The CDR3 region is CASNKAAQETQYF. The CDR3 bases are TGTGCCAGCAATAAGGCAGCGCAAGAGACCCAGTACTTC.

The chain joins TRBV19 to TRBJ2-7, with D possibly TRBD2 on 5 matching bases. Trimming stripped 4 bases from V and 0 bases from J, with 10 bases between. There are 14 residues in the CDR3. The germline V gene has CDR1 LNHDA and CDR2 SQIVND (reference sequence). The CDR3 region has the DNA TGTGCCAGTAGTAATCCCGGGATCTCCTACGAGCAGTACTTC. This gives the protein CASSNPGISYEQYF.

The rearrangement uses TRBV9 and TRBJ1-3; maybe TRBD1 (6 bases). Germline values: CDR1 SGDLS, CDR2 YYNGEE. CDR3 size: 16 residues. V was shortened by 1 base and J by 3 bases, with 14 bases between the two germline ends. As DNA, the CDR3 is TGTGCCAGCAGCGTATGGGGGGACATCCATGGAAACACCATATATTTT. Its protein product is CASSVWGDIHGNTIYF.

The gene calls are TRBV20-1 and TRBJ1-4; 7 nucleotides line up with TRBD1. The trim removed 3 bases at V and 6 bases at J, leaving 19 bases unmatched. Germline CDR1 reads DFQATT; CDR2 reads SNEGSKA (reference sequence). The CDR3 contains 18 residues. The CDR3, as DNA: TGCAGTGCTAGTTCGGGCCGGGAGGGGGCAAACTTGTATGAAAAACTGTTTTTT. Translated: CSASSGREGANLYEKLFF.

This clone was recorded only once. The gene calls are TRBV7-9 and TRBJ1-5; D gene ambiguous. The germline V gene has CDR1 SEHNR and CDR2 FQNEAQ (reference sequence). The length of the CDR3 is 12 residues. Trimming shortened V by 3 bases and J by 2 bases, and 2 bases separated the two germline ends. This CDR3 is CASSFGNQPQHF. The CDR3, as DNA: TGTGCCAGCAGCTTCGGCAATCAGCCCCAGCATTTT.